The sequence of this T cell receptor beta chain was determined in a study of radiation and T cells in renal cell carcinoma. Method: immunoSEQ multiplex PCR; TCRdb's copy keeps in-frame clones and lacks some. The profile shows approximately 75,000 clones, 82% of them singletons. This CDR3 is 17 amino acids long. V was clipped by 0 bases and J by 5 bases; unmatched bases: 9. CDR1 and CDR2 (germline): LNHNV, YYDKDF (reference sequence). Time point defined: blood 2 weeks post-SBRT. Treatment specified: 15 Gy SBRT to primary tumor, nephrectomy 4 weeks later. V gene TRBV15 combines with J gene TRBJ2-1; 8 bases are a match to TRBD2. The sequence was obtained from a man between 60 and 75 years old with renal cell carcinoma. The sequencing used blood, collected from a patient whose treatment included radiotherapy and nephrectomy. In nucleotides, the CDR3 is TGTGCCACCAGCAGAGATCTAGCGGGCACATGGGACAATGAGCAGTTCTTC. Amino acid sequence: CATSRDLAGTWDNEQFF.